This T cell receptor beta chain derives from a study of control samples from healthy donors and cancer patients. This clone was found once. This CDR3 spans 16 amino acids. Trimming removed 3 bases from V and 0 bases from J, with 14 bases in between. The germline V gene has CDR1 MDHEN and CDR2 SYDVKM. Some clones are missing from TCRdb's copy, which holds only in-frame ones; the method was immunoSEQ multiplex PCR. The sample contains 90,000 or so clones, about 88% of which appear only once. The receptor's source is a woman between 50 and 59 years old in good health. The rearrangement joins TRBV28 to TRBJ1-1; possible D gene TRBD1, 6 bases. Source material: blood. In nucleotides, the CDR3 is TGTGCCAGCAGTTTCCCCCAGGGGCCTATGAACACTGAAGCTTTCTTT. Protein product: CASSFPQGPMNTEAFF.